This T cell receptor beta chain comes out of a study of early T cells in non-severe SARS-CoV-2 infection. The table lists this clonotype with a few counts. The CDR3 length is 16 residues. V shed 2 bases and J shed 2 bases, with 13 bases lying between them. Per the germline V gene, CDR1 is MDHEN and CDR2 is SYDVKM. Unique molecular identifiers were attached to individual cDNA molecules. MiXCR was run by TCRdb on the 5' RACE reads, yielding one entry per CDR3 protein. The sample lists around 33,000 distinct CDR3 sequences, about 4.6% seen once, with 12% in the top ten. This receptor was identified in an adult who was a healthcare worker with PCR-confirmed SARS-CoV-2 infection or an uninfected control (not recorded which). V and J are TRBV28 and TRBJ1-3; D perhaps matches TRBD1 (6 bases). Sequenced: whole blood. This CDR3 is CASSLGGQSTGNTIYF. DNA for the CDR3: TGTGCCAGCAGTTTAGGGGGGCAATCAACTGGAAACACCATATATTTT. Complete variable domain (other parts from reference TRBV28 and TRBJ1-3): DVKVTQSSRYLVKRTGEKVFLECVQDMDHENMFWYRQDPGLGLRLIYFSYDVKMKEKGDIPEGYSVSREKKERFSLILESASTNQTSMYLCASSLGGQSTGNTIYFGEGSWLTVV.